Detailed here is one T cell receptor (beta chain). The antigen is not known. The germline V gene encodes CDR1 MGHRA and CDR2 YSYEKL. The CDR3 contains 16 residues. This entry belongs to a study of CXCR3-negative and CXCR3-positive naive CD8 T cells. Study-wide background: For each library, about 1.5 +/- 0.3 million TRB reads were obtained, approximately 140 million in total. Whole-study findings and limits: Fresh PBMCs were used in most assays, and CXCR3 expression partially decreased after cryopreservation. Similarly elevated diversity marked both naive subsets, with memory CD8+ cells showing far lower diversity.

Naive CD8+ T lymphocytes were specified as CD45RO-CCR7+CD27+CD95-. Through 5' RACE with UMI labels, the TRB cDNA libraries were prepared. TCRdb reprocessed the 5' RACE reads and reports one entry per CDR3 protein, with no DNA. The specimen's table records about 130,000 distinct CDR3 sequences. The specimen sequenced was naive CXCR3- CD8+ T cells from blood. The sample's subset: CD45RO-CCR7+CD27+CD95- naive CD8+ T cells lacking CXCR3 (TNR3-). The rearrangement links TRBV4-1 to TRBJ1-2; TCRdb selects TRBD1, and the lack of DNA leaves this call unchecked. The TCR sequence derives from a human donor in good health. Some clones in this sample may be carry-over from other donors' samples. The CDR3 reads CASSQELGRRADGYTF.